This T cell receptor beta chain was captured by sequencing in a study of graft-versus-host responses after intestinal transplantation. Note on this clone: Its antigen is not identified.

Assay used: immunoSEQ multiplex PCR; TCRdb lists only in-frame clones, some missing. The table lists fewer than 85,000 clones, roughly 94% of them singletons. The CDR3 has 11 amino acids. Germline CDR1 DFQATT, CDR2 SNEGSKA (reference sequence). The V end lost 6 bases, the J end lost 3 bases, and 7 bases lay between the germline ends. The TCR sequence derives from a human donor who received an intestinal transplant. The rearrangement joins TRBV20-1 to TRBJ2-3, with D unresolved. Sample: unstimulated CD8+ T cells sorted from spleen or lymph node cells, taken before intestinal transplant. The CDR3 loop reads CSADGTDTQYF. CDR3 nucleotide sequence: TGCAGTGCCGATGGGACAGATACGCAGTATTTT.